Included here is one T cell receptor (beta chain) sequence, with context. This record comes from a study of blood T cell repertoires in COVID-19. In the study overall: Acute and convalescent COVID-19 samples came from the United States, Italy and Spain.

Germline loops: CDR1 SGHVS, CDR2 FNYEAQ. This CDR3 has 13 amino acids. The V gene lost 5 bases and the J gene lost 7 bases, with 12 bases spanning the gap. Data came from immunoSEQ multiplex PCR; TCRdb stores just in-frame clones and leaves some out. Here the sample spans a few hundred thousand clones, roughly four fifths being singletons. The sample taken for sequencing was PBMCs or T cells enriched from blood (not recorded which). The chain has TRBV7-6 and TRBJ2-4, with a tentative D call TRBD1 (7 bases). This receptor was taken from a man aged 50 to 59 who had recovered from COVID-19. CDR3 DNA: TGTGCCAGCAGCGCACAGGGGAGGAACATTCAGTACTTC. This gives the protein CASSAQGRNIQYF.